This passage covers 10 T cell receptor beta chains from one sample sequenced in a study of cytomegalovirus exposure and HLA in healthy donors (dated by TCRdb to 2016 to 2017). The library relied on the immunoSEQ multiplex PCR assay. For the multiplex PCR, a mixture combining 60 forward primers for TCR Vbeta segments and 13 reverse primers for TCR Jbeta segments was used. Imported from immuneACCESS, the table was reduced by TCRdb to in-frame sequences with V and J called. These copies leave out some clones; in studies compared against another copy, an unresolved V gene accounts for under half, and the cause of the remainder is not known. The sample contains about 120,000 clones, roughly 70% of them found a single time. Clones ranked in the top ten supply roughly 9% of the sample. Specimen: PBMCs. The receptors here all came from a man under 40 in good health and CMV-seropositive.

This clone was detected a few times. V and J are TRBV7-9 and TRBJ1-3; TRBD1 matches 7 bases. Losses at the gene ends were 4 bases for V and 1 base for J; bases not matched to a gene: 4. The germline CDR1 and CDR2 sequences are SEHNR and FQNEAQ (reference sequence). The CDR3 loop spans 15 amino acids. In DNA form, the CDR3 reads TGTGCCAGCAGCTCAGGGGGTTTGTCTGGAAACACCATATATTTT. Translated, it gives CASSSGGLSGNTIYF.

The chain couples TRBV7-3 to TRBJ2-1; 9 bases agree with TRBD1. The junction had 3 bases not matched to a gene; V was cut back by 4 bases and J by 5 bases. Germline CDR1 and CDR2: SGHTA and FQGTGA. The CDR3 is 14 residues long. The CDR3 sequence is CASSSGQGNNEQFF. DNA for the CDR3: TGTGCCAGCAGCTCGGGACAGGGAAACAATGAGCAGTTCTTC.

As DNA, the CDR3 is TGTGCCAGCAGCTTGATAGCAGGGGGCAGTAGGTCCTACGAGCAGTACTTC. It yields the protein CASSLIAGGSRSYEQYF. V gene TRBV5-8 combines with J gene TRBJ2-7; 8 nucleotides agree with TRBD1. The V segment lost 1 base and the J segment 1 base; nucleotides outside the gene matches: 10. The CDR3 extends over 17 amino acids. In germline, CDR1 is SGHTS, CDR2 YDEGEE.

CDR3 amino acids: CASSYRTSNNEQFF. The CDR3 bases are TGTGCCAGCAGTTACCGGACTAGTAACAATGAGCAGTTCTTC. The chain couples TRBV6-5 to TRBJ2-1; 7 bases are a match to TRBD2. Germline V gene data show CDR1 as MNHEY and CDR2 as SVGAGI. The CDR3 extends over 14 amino acids. V lost 2 bases to trimming and J lost 5 bases; unmatched junction nucleotides: 3.

The CDR3 DNA reads TGCGCCAGCAGCTTAGGAGCGGGGGGCCGTACCGGGGAGCTGTTTTTT. It is translated as CASSLGAGGRTGELFF. The V gene is TRBV5-1, the J gene TRBJ2-2; TRBD2 agrees at 9 bases. This CDR3 has 16 amino acids. Germline CDR1 SGHRS, CDR2 YFSETQ. The V gene end was trimmed by 2 bases and the J gene end by 5 bases; junction bases not matched to a gene: 7.

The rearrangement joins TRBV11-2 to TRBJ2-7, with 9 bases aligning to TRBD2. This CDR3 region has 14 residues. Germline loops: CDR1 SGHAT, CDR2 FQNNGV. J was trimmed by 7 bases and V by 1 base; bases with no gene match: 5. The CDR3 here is CASSLGLAGAEQYV. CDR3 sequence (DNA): TGTGCCAGCAGCTTAGGATTAGCGGGAGCAGAGCAGTACGTC.

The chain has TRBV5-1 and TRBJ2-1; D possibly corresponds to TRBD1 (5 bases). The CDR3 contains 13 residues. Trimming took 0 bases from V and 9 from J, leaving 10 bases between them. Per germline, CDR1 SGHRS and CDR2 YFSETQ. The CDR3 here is CASSLVGAGEQFF. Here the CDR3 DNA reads TGCGCCAGCAGCTTGGTAGGGGCCGGTGAGCAGTTCTTC.

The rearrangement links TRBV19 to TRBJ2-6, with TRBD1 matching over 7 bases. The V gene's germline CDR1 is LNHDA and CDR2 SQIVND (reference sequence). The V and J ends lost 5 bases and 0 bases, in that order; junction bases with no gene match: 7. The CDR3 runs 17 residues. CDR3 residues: CASSVRDRGSGANVLTF. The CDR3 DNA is TGTGCCAGTAGTGTCCGGGACAGAGGCTCTGGGGCCAACGTCCTGACTTTC.

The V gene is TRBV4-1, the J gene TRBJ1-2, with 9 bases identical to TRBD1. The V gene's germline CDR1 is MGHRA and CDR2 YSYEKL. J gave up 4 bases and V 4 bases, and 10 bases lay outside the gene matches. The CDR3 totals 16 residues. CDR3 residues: CASSPQLGQGGYGYTF. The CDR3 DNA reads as TGCGCCAGCAGCCCCCAGTTGGGACAGGGAGGCTATGGCTACACCTTC.

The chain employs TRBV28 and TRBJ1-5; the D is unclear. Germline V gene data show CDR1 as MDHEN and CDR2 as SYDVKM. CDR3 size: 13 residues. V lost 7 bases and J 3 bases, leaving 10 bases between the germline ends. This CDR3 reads CASNPDYNQPQHF. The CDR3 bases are TGTGCCAGCAACCCAGATTACAATCAGCCCCAGCATTTT.